Following are 9 T cell receptor beta chains from one sample sequenced in a study of monozygotic twins with inflammatory bowel disease. TCRdb reworked the 5' RACE reads into one entry per CDR3 protein, no DNA. The repertoire table contains approximately 390,000 distinct CDR3 sequences. The sample was blood. The receptors originated from a human donor with ulcerative colitis or Crohn's disease, or a healthy co-twin of an affected twin (not recorded which).

The gene calls are TRBV28 and TRBJ2-3; TCRdb reports TRBD1, a call that lacks DNA to check it against. CDR3 length: 16 amino acids. CDR1 and CDR2 (germline): MDHEN, SYDVKM. This CDR3 is CASSLFGTGATDTQYF.

V gene TRBV5-1 combines with J gene TRBJ1-1; TCRdb picks TRBD1, but there is no DNA to check that call. The CDR3 length is 14 residues. Germline lookup yields CDR1 SGHRS and CDR2 YFSETQ. The CDR3 is CASSLGGVGTEAFF.

V gene TRBV5-1 combines with J gene TRBJ2-7; the TCRdb D gene call, TRBD2, has no DNA to confirm it. This CDR3 region has 15 residues. CDR1 is SGHRS, CDR2 YFSETQ, per germline. CDR3: CASSFIAGSSYEQYF.

CDR3 amino acids: CASTRPLNTEAFF. The chain is built from TRBV6-2 or TRBV6-3 and TRBJ1-1. CDR1 MNHEY and CDR2 SVGEGT come from the germline V gene. The CDR3 runs to 13 residues.

The V and J genes are TRBV5-1 and TRBJ1-1; TCRdb designates TRBD1, a call that cannot be tested without DNA. CDR1 is SGHRS and CDR2 is YFSETQ in the germline V gene. CDR3 length: 15 amino acids. CDR3 sequence: CASSSPQGGNTEAFF. The full variable domain, completed using reference TRBV5-1 and TRBJ1-1, is KAGVTQTPRYLIKTRGQQVTLSCSPISGHRSVSWYQQTPGQGLQFLFEYFSETQRNKGNFPGRFSGRQFSNSRSEMNVSTLELGDSALYLCASSSPQGGNTEAFFGQGTRLTVV.

The chain joins TRBV6-1 to TRBJ2-5; with no DNA, the TCRdb D assignment of TRBD2 cannot be verified. The CDR3 loop spans 16 amino acids. Germline values: CDR1 MNHNS, CDR2 SASEGT. This CDR3 is CASRPPGLGGGETQYF.

The chain is built from TRBV5-5 and TRBJ1-1. The CDR3 length is 14 residues. The germline gives CDR1 SGHKS, CDR2 YYEKEE (reference sequence). CDR3 in amino acids: CASNLIGVDTEAFF.

The rearrangement uses TRBV7-2 and TRBJ2-2; TCRdb selects TRBD1, and the lack of DNA leaves this call unchecked. Per germline, CDR1 SGHTA and CDR2 FQGNSA. There are 13 residues in the CDR3. CDR3 sequence reads: CASRQGNTGELFF.

The V and J genes are TRBV7-2 and TRBJ2-3; with no DNA, the TCRdb D assignment of TRBD2 cannot be verified. The germline CDR1 and CDR2 sequences are SGHTA and FQGNSA. The CDR3 has 22 residues. CDR3 residues: CASRPRIRFWTSGGRGTDTQYF. The entire variable domain, with the rest obtained from reference TRBV7-2 and TRBJ2-3, is as follows: GAGVSQSPSNKVTEKGKDVELRCDPISGHTALYWYRQSLGQGLEFLIYFQGNSAPDKSGLPSDRFSAERTGGSVSTLTIQRTQQEDSAVYLCASRPRIRFWTSGGRGTDTQYFGPGTRLTVL.